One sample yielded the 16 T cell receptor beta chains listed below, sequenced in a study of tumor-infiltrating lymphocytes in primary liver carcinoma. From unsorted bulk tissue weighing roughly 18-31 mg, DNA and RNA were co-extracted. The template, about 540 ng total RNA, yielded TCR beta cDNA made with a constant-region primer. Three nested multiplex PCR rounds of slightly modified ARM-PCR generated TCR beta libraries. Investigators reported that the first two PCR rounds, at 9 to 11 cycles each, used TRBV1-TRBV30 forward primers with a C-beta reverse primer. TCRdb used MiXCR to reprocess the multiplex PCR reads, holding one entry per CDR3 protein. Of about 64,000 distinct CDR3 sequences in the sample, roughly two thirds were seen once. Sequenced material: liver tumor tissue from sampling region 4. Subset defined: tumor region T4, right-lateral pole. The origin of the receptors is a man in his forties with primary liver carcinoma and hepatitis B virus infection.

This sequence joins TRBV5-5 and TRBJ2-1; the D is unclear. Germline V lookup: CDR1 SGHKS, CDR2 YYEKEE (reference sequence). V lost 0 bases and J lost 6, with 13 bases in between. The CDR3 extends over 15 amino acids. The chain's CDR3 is CASSLGLGTVNEQFF. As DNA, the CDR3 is TGTGCCAGCAGCTTGGGTCTAGGTACGGTCAATGAGCAGTTCTTC.

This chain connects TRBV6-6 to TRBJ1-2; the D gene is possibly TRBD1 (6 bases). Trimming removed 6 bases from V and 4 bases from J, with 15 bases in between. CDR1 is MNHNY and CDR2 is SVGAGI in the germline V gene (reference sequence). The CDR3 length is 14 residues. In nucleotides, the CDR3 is TGTGCCAGCAGAGAACCGGACAGCTTCTATGGCTACACCTTC. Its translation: CASREPDSFYGYTF.

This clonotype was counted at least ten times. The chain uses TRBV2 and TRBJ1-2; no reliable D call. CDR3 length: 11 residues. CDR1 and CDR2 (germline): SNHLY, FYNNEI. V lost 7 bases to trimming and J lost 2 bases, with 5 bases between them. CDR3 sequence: CASTPNYGYTF. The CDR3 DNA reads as TGTGCCAGCACACCAAACTATGGCTACACCTTC.

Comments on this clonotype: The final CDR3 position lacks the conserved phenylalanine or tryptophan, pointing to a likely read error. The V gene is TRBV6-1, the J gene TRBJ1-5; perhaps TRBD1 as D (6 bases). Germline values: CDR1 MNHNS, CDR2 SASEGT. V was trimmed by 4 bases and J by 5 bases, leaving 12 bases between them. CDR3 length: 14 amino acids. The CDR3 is CASSVGGTHQPQHL. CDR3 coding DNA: TGTGCCAGCAGTGTAGGGGGGACGCATCAGCCCCAGCATTTA.

The CDR3 nucleotides read TGCAACATTGTCGGAAAGATCAATCAGCCCCAGCATTTT. This sequence encodes CNIVGKINQPQHF. The chain employs TRBV29-1 and TRBJ1-5; no clear D. Germline V gene data show CDR1 as SQVTM and CDR2 as ANQGSEA. The CDR3 is 13 amino acids.

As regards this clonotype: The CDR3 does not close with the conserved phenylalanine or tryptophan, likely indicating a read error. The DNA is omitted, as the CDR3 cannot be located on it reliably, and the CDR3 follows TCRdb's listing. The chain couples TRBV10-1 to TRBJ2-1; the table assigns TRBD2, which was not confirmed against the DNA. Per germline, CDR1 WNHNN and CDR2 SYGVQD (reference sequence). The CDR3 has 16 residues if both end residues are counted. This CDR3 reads CASSTVTNGAYNEHFL.

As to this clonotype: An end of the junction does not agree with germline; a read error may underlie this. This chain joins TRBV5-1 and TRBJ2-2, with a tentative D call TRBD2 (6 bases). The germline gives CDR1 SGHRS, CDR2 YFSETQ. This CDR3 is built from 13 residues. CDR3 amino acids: CACRGAGTGELFF. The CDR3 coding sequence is TGCGCCTGCAGAGGGGCGGGAACCGGGGAGCTGTTTTTT.

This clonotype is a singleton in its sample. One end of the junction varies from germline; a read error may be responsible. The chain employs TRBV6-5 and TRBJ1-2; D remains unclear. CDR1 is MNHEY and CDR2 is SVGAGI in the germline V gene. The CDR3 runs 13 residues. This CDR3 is CASSYGQNYGHTF. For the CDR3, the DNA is TGTGCCAGCAGTTATGGGCAAAACTATGGCCACACCTTC.

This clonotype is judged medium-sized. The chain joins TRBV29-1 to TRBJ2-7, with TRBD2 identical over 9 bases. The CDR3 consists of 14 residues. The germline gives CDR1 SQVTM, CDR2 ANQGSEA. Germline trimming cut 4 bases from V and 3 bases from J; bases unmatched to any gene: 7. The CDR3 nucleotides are TGCAGCGTTGTTTTAGCGGGAGCATTCTACGAGCAGTACTTC. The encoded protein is CSVVLAGAFYEQYF.

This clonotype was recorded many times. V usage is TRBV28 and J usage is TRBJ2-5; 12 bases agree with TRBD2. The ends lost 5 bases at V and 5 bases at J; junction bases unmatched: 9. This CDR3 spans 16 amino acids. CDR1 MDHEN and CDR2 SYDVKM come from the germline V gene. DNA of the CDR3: TGTGCCAGCAGTGACGCGGGACTAGCGGGCAGGGAGACCCAGTACTTC. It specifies CASSDAGLAGRETQYF.

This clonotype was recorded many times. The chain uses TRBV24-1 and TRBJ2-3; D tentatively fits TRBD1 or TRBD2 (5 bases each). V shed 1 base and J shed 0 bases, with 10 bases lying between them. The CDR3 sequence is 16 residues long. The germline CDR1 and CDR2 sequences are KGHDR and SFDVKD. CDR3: CATSDFGRESTDTQYF. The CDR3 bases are TGTGCCACCAGTGATTTTGGCAGGGAGAGCACAGATACGCAGTATTTT.

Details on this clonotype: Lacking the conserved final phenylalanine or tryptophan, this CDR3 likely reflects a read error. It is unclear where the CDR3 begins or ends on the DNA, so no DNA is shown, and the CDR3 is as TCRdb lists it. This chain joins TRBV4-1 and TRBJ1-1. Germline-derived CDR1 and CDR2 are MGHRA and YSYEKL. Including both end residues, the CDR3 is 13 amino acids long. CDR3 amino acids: CASSHPLNTEALI.

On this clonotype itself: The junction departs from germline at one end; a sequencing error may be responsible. CDR3 residues: CVSSQRYHPQEHYGYTF. CDR3 bases: TGTGTCAGCAGCCAACGATATCACCCTCAAGAGCACTATGGCTACACTTTC. V usage is TRBV14 and J usage is TRBJ1-2; D uncertain. The germline V gene has CDR1 SGHDN and CDR2 FVKESK. The CDR3 sequence is 17 residues long.

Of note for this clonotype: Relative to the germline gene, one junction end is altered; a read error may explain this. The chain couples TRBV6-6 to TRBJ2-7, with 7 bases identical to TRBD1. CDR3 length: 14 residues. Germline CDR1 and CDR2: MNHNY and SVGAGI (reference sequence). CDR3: CASSDSDRVYEQYF. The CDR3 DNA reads TGTGCTAGCAGTGATTCAGACAGGGTCTACGAGCAGTACTTC.

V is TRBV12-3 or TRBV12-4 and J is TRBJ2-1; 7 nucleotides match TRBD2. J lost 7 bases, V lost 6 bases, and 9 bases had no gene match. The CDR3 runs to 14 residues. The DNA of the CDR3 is TGTGCCAGCAGGAGATTAGCGGGCCTGAATGAGCAGTTCTTC. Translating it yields CASRRLAGLNEQFF.

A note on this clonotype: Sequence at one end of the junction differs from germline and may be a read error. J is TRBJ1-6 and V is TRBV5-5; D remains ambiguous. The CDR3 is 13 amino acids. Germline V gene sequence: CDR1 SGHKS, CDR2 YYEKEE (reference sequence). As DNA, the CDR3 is TGTGCCGGCAGCCTACGGGGTAACTCACCCCTCCACTTT. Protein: CAGSLRGNSPLHF. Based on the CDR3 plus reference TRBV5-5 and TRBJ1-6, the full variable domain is DAGVTQSPTHLIKTRGQQVTLRCSPISGHKSVSWYQQVLGQGPQFIFQYYEKEERGRGNFPDRFSARQFPNYSSELNVNALLLGDSALYLCAGSLRGNSPLHFGNGTRLTVT.